The text below deals with one TCR beta chain. The antigen is not known. Unique molecular identifiers (one per individual cDNA molecule) were attached. From the 5' RACE reads, TCRdb called clonotypes with MiXCR, one entry per CDR3 protein. The sample lists tens of thousands of distinct CDR3 sequences; around 6.5% were seen once. This CDR3 comprises 15 residues. Per the germline V gene, CDR1 is MNHEY and CDR2 is SVGEGT. Trimming took off 2 bases at V and 2 bases at J, with 11 bases between the two ends. The record originates from a study of early T cells in non-severe SARS-CoV-2 infection. For the study at large: Alpha and beta chains were unpaired, from unsorted whole-blood bulk RNA. General study points: Sequences matched to VDJdb favored anti-spike CD8 responses, while private and CD4 specificities were missed.

Sample: whole blood, taken at baseline. The TCR comes from an adult who was a healthcare worker with PCR-confirmed SARS-CoV-2 infection or an uninfected control (not recorded which). The chain carries TRBV6-2 or TRBV6-3 and TRBJ2-3; maybe TRBD2 (6 bases). DNA of the CDR3: TGTGCCAGCAGTTACGGGACGGACTACACAGATACGCAGTATTTT. Its translation is CASSYGTDYTDTQYF.